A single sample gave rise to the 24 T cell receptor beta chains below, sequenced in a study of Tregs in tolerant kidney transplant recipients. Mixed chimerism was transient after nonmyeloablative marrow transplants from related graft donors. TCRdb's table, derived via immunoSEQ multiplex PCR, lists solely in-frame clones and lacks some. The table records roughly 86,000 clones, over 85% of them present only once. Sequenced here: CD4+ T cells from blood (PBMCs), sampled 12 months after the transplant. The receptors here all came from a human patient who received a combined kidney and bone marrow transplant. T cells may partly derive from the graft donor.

The CDR3 region has the DNA TGTGCCAGCTCACCAGACAGGAACTATGGCTACACCTTC. This encodes CASSPDRNYGYTF. This chain connects TRBV18 to TRBJ1-2, with TRBD1 as a possible D gene (6 bases). The CDR3 totals 13 residues. V lost 2 bases, J lost 2 bases, and 6 bases lay in between. CDR1 and CDR2 (germline): KGHSH, LQKENI.

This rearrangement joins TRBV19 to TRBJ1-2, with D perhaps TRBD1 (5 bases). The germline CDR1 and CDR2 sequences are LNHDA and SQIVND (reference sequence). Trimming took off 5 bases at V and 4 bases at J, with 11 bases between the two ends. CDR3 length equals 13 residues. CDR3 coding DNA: TGTGCCAGTAGTTCCCAGGGAACCTATGGCTACACCTTC. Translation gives CASSSQGTYGYTF. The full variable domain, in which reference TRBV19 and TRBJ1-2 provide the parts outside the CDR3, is DGGITQSPKYLFRKEGQNVTLSCEQNLNHDAMYWYRQDPGQGLRLIYYSQIVNDFQKGDIAEGYSVSREKKESFPLTVTSAQKNPTAFYLCASSSQGTYGYTFGSGTRLTVV.

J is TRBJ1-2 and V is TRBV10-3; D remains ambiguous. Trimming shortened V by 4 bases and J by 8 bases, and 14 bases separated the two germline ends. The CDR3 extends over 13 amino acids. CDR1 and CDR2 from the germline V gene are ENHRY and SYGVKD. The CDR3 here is CAISGTEGWGYTF. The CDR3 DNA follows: TGTGCCATCAGTGGGACTGAAGGATGGGGCTACACCTTC.

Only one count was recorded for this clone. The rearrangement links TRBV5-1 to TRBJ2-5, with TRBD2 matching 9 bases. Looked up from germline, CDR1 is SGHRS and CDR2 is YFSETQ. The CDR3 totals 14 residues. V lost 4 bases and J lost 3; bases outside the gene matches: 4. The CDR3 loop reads CASSRGLAEETQYF. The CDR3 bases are TGCGCCAGCAGCCGGGGACTAGCTGAAGAGACCCAGTACTTC.

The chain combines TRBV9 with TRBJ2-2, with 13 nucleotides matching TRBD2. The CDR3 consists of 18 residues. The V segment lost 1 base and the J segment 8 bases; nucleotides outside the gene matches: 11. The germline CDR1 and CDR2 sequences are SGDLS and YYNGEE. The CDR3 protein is CASSVWDTSGGAKGELFF. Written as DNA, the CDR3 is TGTGCCAGCAGCGTATGGGACACTAGCGGGGGGGCTAAAGGGGAGCTGTTTTTT.

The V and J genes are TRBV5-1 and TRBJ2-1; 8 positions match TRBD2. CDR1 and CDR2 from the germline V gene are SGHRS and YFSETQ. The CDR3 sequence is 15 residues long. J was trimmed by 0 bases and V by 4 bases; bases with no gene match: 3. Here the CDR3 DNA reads TGCGCCAGCAGCGAAAGCGGGAGCTCCTACAATGAGCAGTTCTTC. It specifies CASSESGSSYNEQFF.

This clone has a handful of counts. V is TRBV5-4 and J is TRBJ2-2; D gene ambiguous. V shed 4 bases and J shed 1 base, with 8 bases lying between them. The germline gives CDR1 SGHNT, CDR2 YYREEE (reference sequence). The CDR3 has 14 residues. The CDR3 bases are TGTGCCAGCAGCACCAGACAGAACACCGGGGAGCTGTTTTTT. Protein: CASSTRQNTGELFF.

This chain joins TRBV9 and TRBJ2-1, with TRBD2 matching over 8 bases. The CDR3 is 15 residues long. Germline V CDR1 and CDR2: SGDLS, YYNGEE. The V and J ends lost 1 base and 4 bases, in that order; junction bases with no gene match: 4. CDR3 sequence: CASSVMSGGYNEQFF. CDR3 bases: TGTGCCAGCAGCGTAATGTCGGGAGGGTACAATGAGCAGTTCTTC.

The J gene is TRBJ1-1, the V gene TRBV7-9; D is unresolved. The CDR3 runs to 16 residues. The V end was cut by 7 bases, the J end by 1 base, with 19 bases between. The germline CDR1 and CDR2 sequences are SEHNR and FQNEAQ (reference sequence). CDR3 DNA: TGTGCCAGCATCAAGACACCGTCGGCAGCGAACACTGAAGCTTTCTTT. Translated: CASIKTPSAANTEAFF.

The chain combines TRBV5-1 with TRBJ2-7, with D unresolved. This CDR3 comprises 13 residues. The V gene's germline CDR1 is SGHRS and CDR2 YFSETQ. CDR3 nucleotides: TGCCCCTACCCCCCCCTCGGTTCCTACGAGCAGTACTTC. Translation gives CPYPPLGSYEQYF.

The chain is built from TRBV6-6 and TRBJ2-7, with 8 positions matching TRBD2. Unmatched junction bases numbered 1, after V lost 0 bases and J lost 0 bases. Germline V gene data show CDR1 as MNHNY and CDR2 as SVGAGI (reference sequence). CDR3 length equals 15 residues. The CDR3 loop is CASSYSGTSSYEQYF. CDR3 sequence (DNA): TGTGCCAGCAGTTACTCCGGGACTAGCTCCTACGAGCAGTACTTC.

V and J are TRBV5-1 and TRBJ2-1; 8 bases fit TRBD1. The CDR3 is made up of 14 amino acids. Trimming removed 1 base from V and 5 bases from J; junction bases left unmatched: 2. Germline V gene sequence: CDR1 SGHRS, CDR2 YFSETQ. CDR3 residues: CASSLTGGNNEQFF. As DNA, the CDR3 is TGCGCCAGCAGCTTGACAGGGGGGAACAATGAGCAGTTCTTC.

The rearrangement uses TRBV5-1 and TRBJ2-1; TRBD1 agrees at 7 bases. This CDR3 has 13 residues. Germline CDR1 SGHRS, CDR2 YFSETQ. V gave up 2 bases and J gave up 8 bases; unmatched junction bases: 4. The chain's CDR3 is CASSLDRVDEQFF. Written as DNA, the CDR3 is TGCGCCAGCAGCTTAGACAGGGTTGATGAGCAGTTCTTC.

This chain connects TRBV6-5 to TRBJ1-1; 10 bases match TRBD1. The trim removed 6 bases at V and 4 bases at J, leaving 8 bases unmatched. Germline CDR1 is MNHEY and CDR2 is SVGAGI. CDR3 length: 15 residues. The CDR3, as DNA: TGTGCCAGCAGACGGGACAGGGGTTCCAGCACTGAAGCTTTCTTT. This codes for CASRRDRGSSTEAFF.

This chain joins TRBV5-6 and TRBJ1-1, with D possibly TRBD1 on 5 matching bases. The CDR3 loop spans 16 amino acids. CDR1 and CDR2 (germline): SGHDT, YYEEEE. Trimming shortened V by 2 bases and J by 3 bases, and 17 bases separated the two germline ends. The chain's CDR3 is CASSFAMGLGDTEAFF. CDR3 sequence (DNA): TGTGCCAGCAGCTTTGCCATGGGACTAGGGGACACTGAAGCTTTCTTT.

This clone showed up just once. This chain's CDR3 is CASSLAIAGTNGETQYF. The CDR3 nucleotides are TGCGCCAGCAGCTTAGCGATAGCGGGGACTAATGGGGAGACCCAGTACTTC. The rearrangement joins TRBV5-1 to TRBJ2-5, with 8 bases that match TRBD2. CDR3 size: 17 residues. V gave up 2 bases and J gave up 5 bases; unmatched junction bases: 14. Germline CDR1 and CDR2: SGHRS and YFSETQ.

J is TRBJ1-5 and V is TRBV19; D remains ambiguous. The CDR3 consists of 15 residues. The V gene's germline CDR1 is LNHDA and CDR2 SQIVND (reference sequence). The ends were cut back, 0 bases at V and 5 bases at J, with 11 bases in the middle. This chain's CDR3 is CASSIEGGAYQPQHF. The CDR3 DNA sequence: TGTGCCAGTAGTATAGAGGGAGGTGCCTATCAGCCCCAGCATTTT. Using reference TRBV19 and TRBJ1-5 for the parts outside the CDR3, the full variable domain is DGGITQSPKYLFRKEGQNVTLSCEQNLNHDAMYWYRQDPGQGLRLIYYSQIVNDFQKGDIAEGYSVSREKKESFPLTVTSAQKNPTAFYLCASSIEGGAYQPQHFGDGTRLSIL.

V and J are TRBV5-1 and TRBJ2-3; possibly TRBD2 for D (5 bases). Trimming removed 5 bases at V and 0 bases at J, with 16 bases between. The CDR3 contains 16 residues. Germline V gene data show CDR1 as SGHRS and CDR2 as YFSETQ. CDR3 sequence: CASSLVLGPSTDTQYF. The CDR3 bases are TGCGCCAGCAGTCTCGTACTAGGGCCAAGCACAGATACGCAGTATTTT.

The CDR3, as DNA: TGTGCCAGCAGCTTTGGGAGCGGCCAAGAGACCCAGTACTTC. It is translated as CASSFGSGQETQYF. This chain connects TRBV5-4 to TRBJ2-5, with D possibly being TRBD2 (5 bases). The CDR3 has 14 residues. With 2 bases removed from V and 1 base from J, the gap between germline ends came to 9 bases. The germline V gene has CDR1 SGHNT and CDR2 YYREEE (reference sequence).

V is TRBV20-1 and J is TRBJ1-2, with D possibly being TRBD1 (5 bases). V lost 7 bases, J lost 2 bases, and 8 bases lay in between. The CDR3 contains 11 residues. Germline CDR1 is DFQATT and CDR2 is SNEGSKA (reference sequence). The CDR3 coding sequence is TGCAGTGGCGGGGACAACTATGGCTACACCTTC. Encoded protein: CSGGDNYGYTF.

CDR3 in DNA: TGCGCCAGCAGCCCCATTAGCGGGAGCTCCTACAATGAGCAGTTCTTC. The encoded protein is CASSPISGSSYNEQFF. The chain couples TRBV5-1 to TRBJ2-1; TRBD2 agrees at 9 bases. Germline V lookup: CDR1 SGHRS, CDR2 YFSETQ. Unmatched junction bases numbered 5, after V lost 4 bases and J lost 0 bases. The CDR3 length is 16 residues. Filled out from reference TRBV5-1 and TRBJ2-1, the complete variable domain reads KAGVTQTPRYLIKTRGQQVTLSCSPISGHRSVSWYQQTPGQGLQFLFEYFSETQRNKGNFPGRFSGRQFSNSRSEMNVSTLELGDSALYLCASSPISGSSYNEQFFGPGTRLTVL.

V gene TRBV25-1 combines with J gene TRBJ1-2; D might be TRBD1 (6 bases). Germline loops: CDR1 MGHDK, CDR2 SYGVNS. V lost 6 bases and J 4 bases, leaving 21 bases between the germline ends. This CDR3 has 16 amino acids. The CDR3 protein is CASSVTGLGAFYGYTF. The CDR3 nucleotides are TGTGCCAGCAGCGTAACAGGGTTGGGAGCCTTCTATGGCTACACCTTC.

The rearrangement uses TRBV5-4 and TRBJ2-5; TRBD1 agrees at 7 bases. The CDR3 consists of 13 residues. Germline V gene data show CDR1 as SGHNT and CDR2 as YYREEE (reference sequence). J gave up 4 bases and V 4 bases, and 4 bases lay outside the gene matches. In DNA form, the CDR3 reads TGTGCCAGCAGCAACAGGGGTGGAGAGACCCAGTACTTC. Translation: CASSNRGGETQYF.

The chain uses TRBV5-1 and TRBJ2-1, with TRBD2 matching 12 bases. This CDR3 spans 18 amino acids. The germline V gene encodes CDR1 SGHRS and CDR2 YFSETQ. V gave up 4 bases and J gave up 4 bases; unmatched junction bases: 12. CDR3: CASSARGLAGIYYNEQFF. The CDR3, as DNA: TGCGCCAGCAGCGCCCGAGGACTAGCGGGAATTTATTACAATGAGCAGTTCTTC.